The 12 T cell receptor beta chains given below trace back to one sample, sequenced in a study of a mutant IDH1 vaccine in newly diagnosed glioma. Their cognate antigens are unknown. Documented time point: week 5, during vaccination. It was 300 ug of mutant IDH1 20-mer peptide that made up each vaccine dose, given with topical imiquimod. Sequencing was performed with immunoSEQ multiplex PCR; in TCRdb, only in-frame clones are kept and a portion is missing. The sample includes around 25,000 clones, roughly 84% of them seen just once. The material sequenced was PBMCs, taken from a glioma patient whose treatment included an IDH1 peptide vaccine. These receptors all come from a man aged 35 to 55 with glioma. Some clones in this sample may be carry-over from other donors' samples.

The chain couples TRBV7-9 to TRBJ1-1; D is possibly TRBD1 (6 bases). Germline CDR1 is SEHNR and CDR2 is FQNEAQ (reference sequence). This CDR3 contains 14 residues. The V gene lost 5 bases and the J gene lost 6 bases, with 16 bases spanning the gap. The CDR3 DNA follows: TGTGCCAGCAGCCCAAGAGGGGGGGACGCTGAAGCTTTCTTT. Its translation: CASSPRGGDAEAFF.

V is TRBV6-4 and J is TRBJ2-1; D is undetermined. Trimming cost V 2 bases and J 6 bases, with 17 bases left between them. The CDR3 runs to 16 residues. Germline loops: CDR1 MRHNA, CDR2 SNTAGT. The CDR3 is CASSDGPSRPSNEQFF. The CDR3 DNA reads TGTGCCAGCAGTGACGGGCCCTCCAGGCCGAGCAATGAGCAGTTCTTC.

This rearrangement joins TRBV5-4 to TRBJ2-5; D is perhaps TRBD1 (5 bases). TRBJ2-7 matches the DNA end more closely, so the J call is doubtful. The CDR3 extends over 15 amino acids. Germline V gene sequence: CDR1 SGHNT, CDR2 YYREEE (reference sequence). The CDR3 bases are TGTGCCAGCAGCTTGGGGGCAGGGCCTAGGAGCGAGCAGTACTTC. It translates to CASSLGAGPRSEQYF.

This clone was counted a single time. The chain uses TRBV15 and TRBJ1-5; D not resolved. V was shortened by 0 bases and J by 4 bases, with 7 bases between the two germline ends. Germline CDR1 LNHNV, CDR2 YYDKDF (reference sequence). This CDR3 has 14 residues. The CDR3 region is CATSREIGNQPQHF. The DNA of the CDR3 is TGTGCCACCAGCAGAGAGATAGGGAATCAGCCCCAGCATTTT.

This clone was seen a single time. The J gene is TRBJ2-5, the V gene TRBV7-2; the match to TRBD1 covers 9 bases. The V gene end was trimmed by 5 bases and the J gene end by 14 bases; junction bases not matched to a gene: 12. From germline, CDR1 is SGHTA and CDR2 FQGNSA. The CDR3 is 13 residues long. CDR3 protein: CASSQQGQGRTYF. The CDR3 DNA sequence: TGTGCCAGCAGCCAGCAGGGACAGGGAAGGACTTACTTC.

This chain links TRBV2 with TRBJ1-2, with D possibly being TRBD1 (6 bases). The CDR3 covers 13 residues. Deletions cut 1 base from V and 14 bases from J, with 17 bases between. CDR1 is SNHLY, CDR2 FYNNEI, per germline. In nucleotides, the CDR3 is TGTGCCAGCAGTGAAGGAGGGACACCACGAGATACCTTC. It yields the protein CASSEGGTPRDTF.

The J gene is TRBJ2-7, the V gene TRBV11-2; D gene ambiguous. The CDR3 is made up of 12 amino acids. Trimming shortened V by 2 bases and J by 6 bases, and 8 bases separated the two germline ends. Looked up from germline, CDR1 is SGHAT and CDR2 is FQNNGV. CDR3 region: CASSLRSFEQYF. CDR3 coding DNA: TGTGCCAGCAGCTTACGCAGTTTCGAGCAGTACTTC.

The chain couples TRBV5-1 to TRBJ2-3, with 9 bases aligning to TRBD1. Losses at the gene ends were 3 bases for V and 8 bases for J; bases not matched to a gene: 4. The CDR3 consists of 13 residues. Germline V CDR1 and CDR2: SGHRS, YFSETQ. The CDR3 bases are TGCGCCAGCAGCTGGGAACAGGGGGCTACGCAGTATTTT. Protein sequence: CASSWEQGATQYF.

The genes are TRBV28 and TRBJ1-3; maybe TRBD1 (6 bases). This CDR3 is 18 amino acids long. Trimming removed 5 bases from V and 1 base from J, with 21 bases in between. Germline values: CDR1 MDHEN, CDR2 SYDVKM. This chain's CDR3 is CASSTSRLRGASGNTIYF. DNA of the CDR3: TGTGCCAGCAGTACGTCCCGTCTTAGGGGGGCGTCTGGAAACACCATATATTTT.

This clone appeared once. The chain employs TRBV23-1 and TRBJ2-1, with D perhaps TRBD2 (6 bases). TRBV23-1 is annotated as an ORF whose role is uncertain. The CDR3 is 18 residues long. V lost 0 bases and J 3 bases, leaving 18 bases between the germline ends. CDR3 sequence reads: CASSQSSPDTGGYNEQFF. CDR3 nucleotide sequence: TGCGCCAGCAGTCAATCATCCCCAGACACCGGGGGCTACAATGAGCAGTTCTTC.

CDR3 region: CASSQERDYEQYF. The CDR3 nucleotides are TGTGCCAGCAGCCAGGAAAGGGACTACGAGCAGTACTTC. This chain joins TRBV14 and TRBJ2-7; no firm D call. Germline CDR1 SGHDN, CDR2 FVKESK. The CDR3 totals 13 residues. The V and J ends lost 3 bases and 3 bases respectively, with 9 bases between them.

The J gene is TRBJ2-3, the V gene TRBV2, with 7 positions matching TRBD2. CDR1 and CDR2 (germline): SNHLY, FYNNEI. The CDR3 extends over 13 amino acids. V dropped 9 bases and J dropped 7; count of bases not matched to a gene: 10. CDR3 DNA sequence: TGTGCCAGTGCCGGGGGGTCCGCAAATACGCAGTATTTT. Translated: CASAGGSANTQYF.